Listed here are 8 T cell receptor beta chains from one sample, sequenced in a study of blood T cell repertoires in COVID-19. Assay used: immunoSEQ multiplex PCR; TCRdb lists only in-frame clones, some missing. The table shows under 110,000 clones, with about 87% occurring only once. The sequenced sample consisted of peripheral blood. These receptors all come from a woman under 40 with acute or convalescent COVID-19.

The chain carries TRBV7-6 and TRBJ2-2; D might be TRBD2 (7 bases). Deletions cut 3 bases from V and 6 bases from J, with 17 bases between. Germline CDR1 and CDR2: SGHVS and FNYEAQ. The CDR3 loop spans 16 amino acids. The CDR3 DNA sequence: TGTGCCAGCAGCTTCCCCAGTCGGGGGGCGGCCGGGGAGCTGTTTTTT. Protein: CASSFPSRGAAGELFF. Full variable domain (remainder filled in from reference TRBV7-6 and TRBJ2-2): GAGVSQSPRYKVTKRGQDVALRCDPISGHVSLYWYRQALGQGPEFLTYFNYEAQQDKSGLPNDRFSAERPEGSISTLTIQRTEQRDSAMYRCASSFPSRGAAGELFFGEGSRLTVL.

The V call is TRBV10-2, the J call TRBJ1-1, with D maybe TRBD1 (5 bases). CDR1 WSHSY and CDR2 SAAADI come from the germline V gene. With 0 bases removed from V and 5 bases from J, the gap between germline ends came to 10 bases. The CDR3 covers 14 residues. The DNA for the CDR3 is TGCGCCAGCAGTGAGTCAAGGGGCAGTACTGAAGCTTTCTTT. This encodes CASSESRGSTEAFF.

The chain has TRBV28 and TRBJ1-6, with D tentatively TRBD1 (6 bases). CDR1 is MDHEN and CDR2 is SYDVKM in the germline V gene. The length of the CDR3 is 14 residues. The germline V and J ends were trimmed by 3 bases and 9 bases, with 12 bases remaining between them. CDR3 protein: CASSLPGAASPLHF. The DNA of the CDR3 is TGTGCCAGCAGTTTGCCAGGGGCTGCTTCACCCCTCCACTTT.

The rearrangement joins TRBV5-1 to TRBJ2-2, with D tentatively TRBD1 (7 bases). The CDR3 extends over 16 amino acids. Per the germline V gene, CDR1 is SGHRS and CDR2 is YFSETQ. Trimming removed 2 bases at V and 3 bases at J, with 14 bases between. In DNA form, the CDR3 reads TGCGCCAGCAGCTTTAGACAGGGAGGATACACCGGGGAGCTGTTTTTT. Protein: CASSFRQGGYTGELFF.

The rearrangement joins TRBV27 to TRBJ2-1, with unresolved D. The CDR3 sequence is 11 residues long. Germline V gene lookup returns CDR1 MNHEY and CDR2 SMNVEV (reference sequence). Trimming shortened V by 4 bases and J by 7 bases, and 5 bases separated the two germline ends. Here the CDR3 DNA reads TGTGCCAGCAGTTACTCGAATGAGCAGTTCTTC. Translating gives CASSYSNEQFF.

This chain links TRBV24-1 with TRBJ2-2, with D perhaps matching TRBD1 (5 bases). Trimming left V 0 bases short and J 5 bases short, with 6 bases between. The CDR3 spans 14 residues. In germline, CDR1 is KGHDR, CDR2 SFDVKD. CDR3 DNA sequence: TGTGCCACCAGTGATTTGAAGGGGACCGGGGAGCTGTTTTTT. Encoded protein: CATSDLKGTGELFF.

CDR3 sequence reads: CASSLTGTASSGNTIYF. The CDR3 DNA sequence: TGTGCCAGCAGCTTAACGGGGACAGCGAGCTCTGGAAACACCATATATTTT. The chain is built from TRBV7-3 and TRBJ1-3, with TRBD1 matching 7 bases. The trim removed 0 bases at V and 0 bases at J, leaving 5 bases unmatched. CDR1 is SGHTA and CDR2 is FQGTGA in the germline V gene. The CDR3 contains 17 residues.

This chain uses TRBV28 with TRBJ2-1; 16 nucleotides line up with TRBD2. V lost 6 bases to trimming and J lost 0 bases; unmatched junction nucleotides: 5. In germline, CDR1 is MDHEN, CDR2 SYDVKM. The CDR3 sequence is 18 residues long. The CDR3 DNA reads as TGTGCCAGCAGGAAGGGACTAGCGGGGGGGAGCTCCTACAATGAGCAGTTCTTC. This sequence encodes CASRKGLAGGSSYNEQFF.